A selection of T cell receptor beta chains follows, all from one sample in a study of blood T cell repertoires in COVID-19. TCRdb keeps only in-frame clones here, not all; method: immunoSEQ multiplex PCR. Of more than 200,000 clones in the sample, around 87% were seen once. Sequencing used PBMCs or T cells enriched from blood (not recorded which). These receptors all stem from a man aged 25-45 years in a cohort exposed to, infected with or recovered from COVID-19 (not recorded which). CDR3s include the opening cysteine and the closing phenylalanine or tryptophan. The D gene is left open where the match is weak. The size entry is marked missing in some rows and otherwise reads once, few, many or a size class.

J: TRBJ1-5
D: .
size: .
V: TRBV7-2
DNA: TGTGCCAGCAGCGCGTCCATACAGGGAAGGGGCAATCAGCCCCAGCATTTT
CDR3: CASSASIQGRGNQPQHF

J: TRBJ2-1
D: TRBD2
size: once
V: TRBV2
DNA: TGTGCCAGCAGAACCACTAGCGGGGGTTCCAATGAGCAGTTCTTC
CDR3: CASRTTSGGSNEQFF

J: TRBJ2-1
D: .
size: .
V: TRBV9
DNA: TGTGCCAGCAGCGCCCGACTAGGGGTCTACAATGAGCAGTTCTTC
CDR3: CASSARLGVYNEQFF

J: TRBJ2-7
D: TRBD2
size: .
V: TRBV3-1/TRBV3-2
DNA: TGTGCCAGCAGCCAAGGACTAGCGGGAGGGGAGCAGTACTTC
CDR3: CASSQGLAGGEQYF

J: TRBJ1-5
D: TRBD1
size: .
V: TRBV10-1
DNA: TGCGCCAGCAGGACAGGGGTTAGGGAAAATCAGCCCCAGCATTTT
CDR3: CASRTGVRENQPQHF

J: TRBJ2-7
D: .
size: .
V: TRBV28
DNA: TGTGCCAGCCGCGGGGTTGATTACAGGGGTTCCTACGAGCAGTACTTC
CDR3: CASRGVDYRGSYEQYF

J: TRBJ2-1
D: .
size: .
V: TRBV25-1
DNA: TGTGCCAGCAGTGTGGTCGCCGGCTCCTACAATGAGCAGTTCTTC
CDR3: CASSVVAGSYNEQFF

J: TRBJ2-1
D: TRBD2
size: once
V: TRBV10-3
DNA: TGTGCCATCAGTGCCGGGACTAGCGGGAGGGGCAATGAGCAGTTCTTC
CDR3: CAISAGTSGRGNEQFF

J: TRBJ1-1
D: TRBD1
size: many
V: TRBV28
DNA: TGTGCCAGCAGTTTAGGATACAGGGGGCGGAACACTGAAGCTTTCTTT
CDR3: CASSLGYRGRNTEAFF

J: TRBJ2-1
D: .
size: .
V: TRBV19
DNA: TGTGCCAGTAGTATTGACAGGAGCTCCTACAATGAGCAGTTCTTC
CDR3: CASSIDRSSYNEQFF